The clone carrying this T cell receptor beta chain has just a few counts. Antigen specificity is unknown. Investigators reverse transcribed all isolated RNA, so they sequenced expressed TCRB transcripts. Sequencing used immunoSEQ multiplex PCR; TCRdb keeps in-frame clones, though not all of them. Of some 150,000 clones detected, under 60% appear once; the ten largest clones hold 0.42%. The sample originates from a study of beta chain features in type 1 diabetes. This CDR3 contains 12 residues. V dropped 2 bases and J dropped 12 bases, with 11 bases sitting between them. Germline assignment: CDR1 LNHNV and CDR2 YYDKDF (reference sequence). CD45RO/CCR7/CD25/CD127/CD95/CD27 sorting isolated CD4+ naive, central memory, regulatory and stem cell-like memory cells. General observations from the study: When VDJ junctions were examined, type 1 diabetes patients showed fewer insertions and more deletions. PCR might favor shorter templates, equally in patients and controls.

This TCR was sampled from a man younger than 35 in good health. Source material: Tregs from blood. The V gene is TRBV15, the J gene TRBJ2-1, with D unresolved. Here the CDR3 DNA reads TGTGCCACCAGCAGATCCCGGGTGGTGCAGTTCTTC. This codes for CATSRSRVVQFF.